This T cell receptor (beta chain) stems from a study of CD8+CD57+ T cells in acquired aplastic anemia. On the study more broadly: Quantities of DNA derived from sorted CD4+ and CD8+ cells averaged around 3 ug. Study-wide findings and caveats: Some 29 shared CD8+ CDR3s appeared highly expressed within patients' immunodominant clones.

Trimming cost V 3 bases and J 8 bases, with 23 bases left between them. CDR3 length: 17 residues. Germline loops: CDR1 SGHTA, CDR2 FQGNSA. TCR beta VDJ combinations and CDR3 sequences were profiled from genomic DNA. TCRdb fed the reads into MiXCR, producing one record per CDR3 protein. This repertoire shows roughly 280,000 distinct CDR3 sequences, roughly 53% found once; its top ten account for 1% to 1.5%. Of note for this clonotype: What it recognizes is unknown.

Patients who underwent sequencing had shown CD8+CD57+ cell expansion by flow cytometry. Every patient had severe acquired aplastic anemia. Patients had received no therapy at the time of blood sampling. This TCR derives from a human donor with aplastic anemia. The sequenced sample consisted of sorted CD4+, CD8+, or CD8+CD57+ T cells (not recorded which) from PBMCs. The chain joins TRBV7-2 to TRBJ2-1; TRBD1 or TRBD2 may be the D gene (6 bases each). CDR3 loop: CASSFRGERLHVDEQFF. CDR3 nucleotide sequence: TGTGCCAGCAGCTTTAGGGGGGAGAGACTACACGTCGATGAGCAGTTCTTC.